This T cell receptor beta chain was sequenced during a study of CD8+CD57+ T cells in acquired aplastic anemia (dated by TCRdb to the late 2010s). Describing the broader study: A mean of about 3.2 ug of DNA, ranging from about 0.19 to 27.4 ug, was extracted from sorted CD4+ and CD8+ cells. CD8+CD57+ expansion was defined as frequency above the mean frequency observed in healthy subjects. Results the study describes overall, beyond this receptor: No significant difference in CD8+ Simpson's diversity was found between patients and healthy controls (P=0.060). Twenty-nine CD8+ CDR3 sequences were found to be shared between patients and controls, but these sequences appeared to be highly expressed in patients and within the immunodominant clones of the patients.

As concerns this clonotype: Its specific antigen is unknown. One base away there is no much larger clone; base qualities are not given.

The germline V gene (reference sequence) provides CDR1 LNHDA and CDR2 SQIVND. Trimming costs V 4 bases and J 0 bases, and their ends lie 21 bases apart. The CDR3 measures 18 amino acids from cysteine to phenylalanine. The CDR3 DNA has 54 bases and is translated from base 1. Genomic DNA was used as template for profiling of TCR beta VDJ combinations and CDR3 sequences. An Illumina HiSeq 2000 was the platform used for TCR repertoire sequencing. As for the authors' bioinformatics: TRBV/TRBJ rearrangement plots, CDR3 size and DJ length profiles, and Simpson's diversity index were used to assess repertoires. The most abundant DNA sequence in the deep sequencing data was defined as the immunodominant clone. CDR3 amino acid sequences were screened for sharing across subjects and were compared with published repertoires and the VDJdb database. The public reads were run again by TCRdb, first through fastp at Q25 and then through MiXCR, and only productive beta chains were kept. A single entry per CDR3 protein holds the most common genes and DNA from its merged rows. The V and J calls and clone size are TCRdb's, not the authors'. Here the sample has just over 450,000 distinct CDR3 sequences; approximately 32% occur a single time. The top ten hold 0.8% to 0.85% of the sample.

Patients chosen for sequencing had shown expansion of CD8+CD57+ cells by flow cytometry. Every patient had severe acquired aplastic anemia, diagnosed using the International Study of Aplastic Anemia and Agranulocytosis and Camitta criteria. Patients had received no therapy at the time of blood sampling. In this study, sorted CD4+ and CD8+ T cells from the blood of healthy subjects and of severe aplastic anemia patients had their TCR repertoires deep-sequenced. In the USA, patient enrollment took place under clinicaltrials.gov protocols 00001620, 01623167, 00001397, 00071045, 00081523 and 00961064. Ficoll-Paque density gradient centrifugation was used to isolate peripheral blood mononuclear cells. Before DNA extraction, CD4+ and CD8+ T cells were sorted with FACS or magnetic beads.

Material for sequencing was sorted CD4+, CD8+, or CD8+CD57+ T cells (not recorded which) from PBMCs. Rearrangement joined TRBV19 to TRBJ1-2, with the D gene uncertain. This clonotype was sampled from a human donor with aplastic anemia. Here the CDR3 is given as CASSSVAIFLCANYGYTF. The nucleotides are TGTGCCAGTAGTAGTGTGGCTATATTCTTATGTGCTAACTATGGCTACACCTTC.